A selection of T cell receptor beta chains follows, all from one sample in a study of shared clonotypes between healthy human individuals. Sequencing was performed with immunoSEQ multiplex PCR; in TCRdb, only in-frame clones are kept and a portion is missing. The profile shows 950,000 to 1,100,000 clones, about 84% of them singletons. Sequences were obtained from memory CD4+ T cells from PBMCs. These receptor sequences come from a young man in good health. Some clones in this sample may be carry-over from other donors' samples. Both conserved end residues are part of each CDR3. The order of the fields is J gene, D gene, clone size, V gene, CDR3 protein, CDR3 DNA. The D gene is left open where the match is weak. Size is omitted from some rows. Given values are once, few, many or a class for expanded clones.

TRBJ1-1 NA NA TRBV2 CADNRDLNTEAFF TGTGCCGATAACAGGGACCTGAACACTGAAGCTTTCTTT
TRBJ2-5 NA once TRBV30 CAWSSPALGPSTGTQYF TGTGCCTGGAGTTCACCAGCGCTGGGACCTAGTACGGGGACCCAGTACTTC
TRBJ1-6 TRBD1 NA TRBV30 CAWMRQGSSYNSPLHF TGTGCCTGGATGCGACAGGGGAGCTCCTATAATTCACCCCTCCACTTT
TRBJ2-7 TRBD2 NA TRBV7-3 CASSLGLAGSSSYEQYF TGTGCCAGCAGCTTAGGACTAGCGGGATCTTCCTCCTACGAGCAGTACTTC
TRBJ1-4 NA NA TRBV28 CASSFSRGGEKLFF TGTGCCAGCAGTTTCTCCAGGGGTGGTGAAAAACTGTTTTTT
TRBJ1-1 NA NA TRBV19 CATGASTAEAFF TGTGCCACAGGGGCGTCTACTGCTGAAGCTTTCTTT
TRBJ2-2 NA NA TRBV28 CASSPTELANTGELFF TGTGCCAGCAGTCCCACAGAATTAGCGAACACCGGGGAGCTGTTTTTT
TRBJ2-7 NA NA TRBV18 CASSPGQPQIYEQYF TGTGCCAGCTCACCTGGACAGCCCCAGATCTACGAGCAGTACTTC
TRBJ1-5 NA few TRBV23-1 CASSPKGTPYSNQPQHF TGCGCCAGCAGTCCAAAAGGGACGCCCTATAGCAATCAGCCCCAGCATTTT
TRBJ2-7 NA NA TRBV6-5 CASSPTGVYAEQYF TGTGCCAGCAGCCCGACAGGAGTTTATGCCGAGCAGTACTTC
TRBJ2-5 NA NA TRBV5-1 CASSLLAANGEETQYF TGCGCCAGCAGCTTGTTAGCGGCGAACGGAGAAGAGACCCAGTACTTC
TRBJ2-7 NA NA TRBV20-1 CSASDYEQYF TGCAGTGCTTCAGACTACGAGCAGTACTTC
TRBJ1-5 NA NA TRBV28 CASSRDLSDPQHF TGTGCCAGCAGCCGGGACCTAAGTGACCCCCAGCATTTT
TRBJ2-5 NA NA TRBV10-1 CASNPDYLQETQYF TGCGCCAGTAACCCGGACTACCTCCAAGAGACCCAGTACTTC
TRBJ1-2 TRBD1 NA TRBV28 CASSRSAGTGRGYGYTF TGTGCCAGCAGCCGCTCCGCCGGGACAGGGAGAGGGTATGGCTACACCTTC
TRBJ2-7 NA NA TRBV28 CASSFDFPDREQYF TGTGCCAGCAGTTTCGATTTCCCGGACCGGGAGCAGTACTTC
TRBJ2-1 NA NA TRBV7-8 CASSYQGSGSYNEQFF TGTGCCAGCAGCTACCAGGGGTCGGGGTCCTACAATGAGCAGTTCTTC
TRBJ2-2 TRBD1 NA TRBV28 CASSWTGGPGELFF TGTGCCAGCAGTTGGACAGGGGGCCCCGGGGAGCTGTTTTTT
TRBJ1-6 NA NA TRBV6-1 CASSDLEGLNSPLHF TGTGCCAGCAGTGATCTGGAAGGCCTAAATTCACCCCTCCACTTT
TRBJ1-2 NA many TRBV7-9 CASSSTINYGYTF TGTGCCAGCAGCTCCACCATAAACTATGGCTACACCTTC
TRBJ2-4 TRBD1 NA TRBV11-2 CASSSAGQGDRVKNIQYF TGTGCCAGCAGCTCCGCGGGACAGGGGGATAGAGTCAAAAACATTCAGTACTTC
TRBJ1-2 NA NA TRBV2 CASSEADYGYTF TGTGCCAGCAGTGAAGCGGATTACGGCTACACCTTC
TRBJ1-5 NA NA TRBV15 CATSQGPRQPQHF TGTGCCACCAGCCAGGGGCCCCGGCAGCCCCAGCATTTT
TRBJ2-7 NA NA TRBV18 CASSRNERGSSYEQYF TGTGCCAGCTCACGCAACGAGAGAGGCAGCTCCTACGAGCAGTACTTC
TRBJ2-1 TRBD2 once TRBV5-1 CASSLSGGSYNEQFF TGCGCCAGCAGCTTGAGCGGGGGCTCCTACAATGAGCAGTTCTTC
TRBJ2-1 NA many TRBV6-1 CASSEFPEEGWNEQFF TGTGCCAGCAGTGAGTTTCCGGAGGAGGGGTGGAATGAGCAGTTCTTC
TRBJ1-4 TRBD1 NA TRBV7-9 CASSRETGGNEKLFF TGTGCCAGCAGCCGTGAGACAGGGGGTAATGAAAAACTGTTTTTT
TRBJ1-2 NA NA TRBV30 CAWGGPYGYTF TGTGCCTGGGGGGGGCCCTATGGCTACACCTTC
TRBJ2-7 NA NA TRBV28 CASSETGTYEQYF TGTGCCAGCAGTGAAACAGGGACCTACGAGCAGTACTTC
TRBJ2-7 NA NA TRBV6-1 CASTGPGEFGEQYF TGTGCCAGCACCGGCCCAGGGGAATTCGGGGAGCAGTACTTC
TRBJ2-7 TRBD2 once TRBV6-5 CASRSPFAGVYEQYF TGTGCCAGCAGGTCACCCTTTGCGGGAGTCTACGAGCAGTACTTC
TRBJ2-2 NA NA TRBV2 CASSDKQGRTGELFF TGTGCCAGCAGTGATAAACAGGGGAGGACCGGGGAGCTGTTTTTT
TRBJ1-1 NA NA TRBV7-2 CASSPPSGRNTEASF TGTGCCAGCAGCCCCCCGTCAGGGCGTAACACTGAAGCTTCCTTT